This T cell receptor (beta chain) stems from a study of blood T cell repertoires in COVID-19. On the study more broadly: The samples span acute and convalescent COVID-19 from the United States, Italy and Spain. The cDNA or gDNA used as material had been derived from T cells, B-cell-depleted T cells, or PBMCs.

The CDR3 extends over 15 amino acids. Germline CDR1 and CDR2: SGHRS and YFSETQ. Trimming at V came to 1 base and at J to 5 bases, leaving 5 bases not matched to a gene. In the authors' methods: It was from reference gene primer amplification that nucleated cell counts were estimated. The table came from immunoSEQ multiplex PCR; TCRdb's copy has only in-frame clones and leaves some out. From that table come the V and J calls and clone size; the DNA was used to work out D and trimming. This sample has tens of thousands of clones; 88% occur once, and the top ten carry about 8.5%. This sequence originates from a man between 60 and 75 years old with active COVID-19. This chain joins TRBV5-1 and TRBJ2-1, with TRBD2 matching 8 bases. Sequencing was done on a sample of peripheral blood. The CDR3 DNA reads as TGCGCCAGCAGCTTGACGGCGGGGGGAAACAATGAGCAGTTCTTC. Translated, it gives CASSLTAGGNNEQFF. Looking up the rest from reference TRBV5-1 and TRBJ2-1 gives the full variable domain: KAGVTQTPRYLIKTRGQQVTLSCSPISGHRSVSWYQQTPGQGLQFLFEYFSETQRNKGNFPGRFSGRQFSNSRSEMNVSTLELGDSALYLCASSLTAGGNNEQFFGPGTRLTVL.